Below, one T cell receptor (beta chain) is given with its context. Its specificity is not known. Study observations and caveats: Tumor Tregs overlapped most with tumor, then blood, naive CD4+ cells. The TCR gene usage of tumor memory CD4+ T cells clustered together with blood and lymph node memory CD4+ cells and with lymph node naive CD4+ cells.

Constant-region reverse primers amplified full-length variable regions, followed by semi-nested Nested Universal Primer A PCR. TCRdb re-analysed the 5' RACE reads in MiXCR, keeping a single row per CDR3 protein. The sample carries a few thousand distinct CDR3 sequences, around 59% recorded once. CDR1 and CDR2 (germline): MNHEY, SMNVEV (reference sequence). Losses at the gene ends were 7 bases for V and 0 bases for J; bases not matched to a gene: 9. This CDR3 contains 16 residues. The sequence was collected from a female donor with breast cancer. Sample: naive CD4+ T cells sorted from blood. Subset: naive CD4+ T cells, CD4+CD45RA+CD25-. The V and J genes are TRBV27 and TRBJ2-3; 8 nucleotides align to TRBD2. Here the CDR3 reads CASTYSGVGSTDTQYF. CDR3 nucleotides: TGTGCCAGCACATATAGCGGGGTCGGTAGCACAGATACGCAGTATTTT.